This T cell receptor (beta chain) was sequenced for a study of Tregs in tolerant kidney transplant recipients. About this clone itself: Its antigen is currently unknown.

Broader study findings: Nucleotide sequences could not be compared across some patients' samples due to primer changes. Biological reproducibility was not directly addressed, but technical replication error appeared minimal. The small number of patients limits these findings pending further validation. Activated donor B cell expansion appeared to reveal the most relevant donor-specific TCRbeta repertoire.

Libraries were prepared by immunoSEQ multiplex PCR; TCRdb keeps only in-frame clonotypes and omits some of them. The sample lists approximately 99,000 clones, roughly 89% occurring once. The V and J ends lost 2 bases and 4 bases, in that order; junction bases with no gene match: 1. The CDR3 covers 12 residues. The germline V gene has CDR1 GTSNPN and CDR2 SVGIG (reference sequence). The receptor's source is a human donor who received a combined kidney and bone marrow transplant. V gene TRBV30 combines with J gene TRBJ2-7; 8 bases are shared with TRBD2. Sequenced here: CD4+ T cells from blood, sampled before the transplant. This chain's CDR3 is CAWSPGGYEQYF. The CDR3 nucleotides are TGTGCCTGGAGTCCGGGAGGGTACGAGCAGTACTTC.